Given below is one TCR beta chain in context. The antigen is not known. The source of the sample is a study of shared clonotypes between healthy human individuals. Per the germline V gene, CDR1 is MNHNS and CDR2 is SASEGT. This CDR3 contains 11 residues. V lost 8 bases to trimming and J lost 8 bases, with 12 bases between them. The repertoire was sequenced with immunoSEQ multiplex PCR; TCRdb's copy has only in-frame clones and lacks some. The sample records millions of clones, 90% to 95% being singletons. Study-level results: Clonotype sharing among donors likely depends on sequencing depth. Generally, naive subsets (rather than memory subsets) showed larger estimated richness.

The sequenced sample was naive CD4+ T cells sorted from blood. As for subset: CD45RA+ positively selected. This rearrangement joins TRBV6-1 to TRBJ1-2; D is uncertain. The TCR comes from a man aged 18 to 35 in good health. This CDR3 is CASDYTWGYTF. In DNA, the CDR3 is TGTGCCAGCGACTATACTTGGGGCTACACCTTC.